The entry below gives a single T cell receptor (beta chain) sequence along with its context. This entry is derived from a study of blood T cell repertoires in COVID-19. Study background: Sites in the United States, Italy and Spain provided acute and convalescent COVID-19 samples.

Source study methods: Researchers report that nucleated cell counts were estimated from reference gene primer amplification. Sequencing used immunoSEQ multiplex PCR; TCRdb keeps in-frame clones, though not all of them. V and J calls and clone size are those listed in that table; D and trimming were worked out from the DNA. The sample gives 280,000 or so clones, roughly 85% of which show up once; around 2.1% is in the top ten. The sequence was obtained from a man younger than 40 who had recovered from COVID-19. The sample taken for sequencing was PBMCs or T cells enriched from blood (not recorded which).

The CDR3 loop is CATSPGQGIDKKLFF. The CDR3 DNA follows: TGTGCCACCAGTCCAGGACAGGGGATTGATAAAAAACTGTTTTTT. The chain has TRBV24-1 and TRBJ1-4; 9 bases map to TRBD1. J gave up 9 bases and V 6 bases, and 10 bases lay outside the gene matches. Germline V lookup: CDR1 KGHDR, CDR2 SFDVKD. The CDR3 is made up of 15 amino acids.